These 20 T cell receptor beta chains share one sample of origin, sequenced in a study of blood T cell repertoires in COVID-19. Some clones are missing from TCRdb's copy, which holds only in-frame ones; the method was immunoSEQ multiplex PCR. The sample includes some 120,000 clones, around 82% of them seen just once. Sequencing was performed on peripheral blood. The receptor source for this set is a man older than 75 with active or convalescent COVID-19.

The chain uses TRBV19 and TRBJ1-1; 8 positions agree with TRBD1. Losses at the gene ends were 7 bases for V and 1 base for J; bases not matched to a gene: 5. The CDR3 runs 14 residues. Per germline, CDR1 LNHDA and CDR2 SQIVND (reference sequence). CDR3 loop: CASKGQGGNTEAFF. The CDR3 nucleotides are TGTGCCAGTAAAGGACAGGGAGGGAACACTGAAGCTTTCTTT.

The chain couples TRBV9 to TRBJ2-3, with a possible D match to TRBD2 (6 bases). CDR3 size: 15 residues. The germline V gene encodes CDR1 SGDLS and CDR2 YYNGEE. V lost 0 bases, J lost 1 base, and 9 bases lay in between. The CDR3 region is CASSVGLARTDTQYF. DNA for the CDR3: TGTGCCAGCAGCGTAGGGCTAGCGCGCACAGATACGCAGTATTTT. The full variable domain, with the rest looked up from reference TRBV9 and TRBJ2-3, is DSGVTQTPKHLITATGQRVTLRCSPRSGDLSVYWYQQSLDQGLQFLIQYYNGEERAKGNILERFSAQQFPDLHSELNLSSLELGDSALYFCASSVGLARTDTQYFGPGTRLTVL.

V usage is TRBV7-8 and J usage is TRBJ2-3; 8 nucleotides match TRBD2. This CDR3 region has 15 residues. With 5 bases clipped from V and 1 base from J, the junction kept 5 bases outside the gene matches. Looked up from germline, CDR1 is SGHVS and CDR2 is FQNEAQ. The CDR3 DNA reads TGTGCCAGCAGCGAAAGCGGGGGCGGCACAGATACGCAGTATTTT. Protein product: CASSESGGGTDTQYF.

This chain links TRBV28 with TRBJ1-5, with 8 bases identical to TRBD1. CDR3 size: 15 residues. Germline CDR1 MDHEN, CDR2 SYDVKM. The V and J ends lost 7 bases and 2 bases, in that order; junction bases with no gene match: 7. DNA for the CDR3: TGTGCCAGCATCCCCAGGGGGCGCGGCAATCAGCCCCAGCATTTT. Amino acids: CASIPRGRGNQPQHF.

The genes are TRBV18 and TRBJ1-1; D is possibly TRBD1 (5 bases). CDR3 length equals 12 residues. Trimming pared 3 bases from V and 6 bases from J, leaving 8 bases between. Per germline, CDR1 KGHSH and CDR2 LQKENI. Written as DNA, the CDR3 is TGTGCCAGCTCACCGCGGGGGGCTGAAGCTTTCTTT. This codes for CASSPRGAEAFF.

The V gene is TRBV9, the J gene TRBJ1-4, with 9 bases that match TRBD1. Germline CDR1 and CDR2: SGDLS and YYNGEE. The CDR3 has 13 residues. J was trimmed by 8 bases and V by 4 bases; bases with no gene match: 3. The CDR3 DNA is TGTGCCAGCAGCCAAGGGACAGGGGAAAAACTGTTTTTT. Translation: CASSQGTGEKLFF.

The chain recombines TRBV18 with TRBJ2-7; the D is unclear. There are 13 residues in the CDR3. CDR1 and CDR2 from the germline V gene are KGHSH and LQKENI. Trimming stripped 0 bases from V and 5 bases from J, with 8 bases between. The CDR3 nucleotides read TGTGCCAGCTCACCACCGGTCCGGGACGAGCAGTACTTC. It translates to CASSPPVRDEQYF.

The V gene is TRBV7-2, the J gene TRBJ2-1; a weak D match, TRBD2 (6 bases). The length of the CDR3 is 14 residues. V was cut by 8 bases and J by 4 bases, with 15 bases left in between. Per the germline V gene, CDR1 is SGHTA and CDR2 is FQGNSA. The CDR3 nucleotides read TGTGCCAGCGCAAGGGCGGGGCCTTACAATGAGCAGTTCTTC. It translates to CASARAGPYNEQFF.

In this sample, this clone turned up a few times. The chain combines TRBV6-5 with TRBJ1-2; no firm D call. CDR1 and CDR2 (germline): MNHEY, SVGAGI. The V end was cut by 6 bases, the J end by 7 bases, with 18 bases between. The CDR3 length is 14 residues. CDR3: CASRISGTRSGYTF. CDR3 nucleotide sequence: TGTGCCAGCAGAATATCGGGAACAAGGTCTGGCTACACCTTC.

The CDR3 DNA reads as TGTGCCAGCAGCCTAGAAAAAGGAGGGGTTAACACTGAAGCTTTCTTT. Translated: CASSLEKGGVNTEAFF. The rearrangement joins TRBV13 to TRBJ1-1; D perhaps matches TRBD1 (5 bases). The CDR3 spans 16 residues. Germline V gene lookup returns CDR1 PRHDT and CDR2 FYEKMQ (reference sequence). Trimming stripped 5 bases from V and 2 bases from J, with 18 bases between. Based on the CDR3 plus reference TRBV13 and TRBJ1-1, the full variable domain is AAGVIQSPRHLIKEKRETATLKCYPIPRHDTVYWYQQGPGQDPQFLISFYEKMQSDKGSIPDRFSAQQFSDYHSELNMSSLELGDSALYFCASSLEKGGVNTEAFFGQGTRLTVV.

The J gene is TRBJ1-5, the V gene TRBV4-3, with TRBD1 as a possible D gene (5 bases). Germline V gene data show CDR1 as LGHNA and CDR2 as YSLEER. The V and J ends lost 0 bases and 9 bases respectively, with 12 bases between them. The CDR3 spans 14 residues. The CDR3 region is CASSQDPGRPPQHF. The CDR3 DNA reads TGCGCCAGCAGCCAAGATCCAGGGCGGCCGCCCCAGCATTTT.

V usage is TRBV5-1 and J usage is TRBJ2-3, with D maybe TRBD2 (5 bases). This CDR3 spans 13 amino acids. The germline V and J ends were trimmed by 0 bases and 4 bases, with 6 bases remaining between them. CDR1 and CDR2 (germline): SGHRS, YFSETQ. CDR3 loop: CASSLVRADTQYF. The CDR3 DNA follows: TGCGCCAGCAGCTTGGTGAGGGCAGATACGCAGTATTTT.

This clone was counted between two and nine times. The chain employs TRBV5-4 and TRBJ1-1; D gene unclear. The CDR3 contains 14 residues. Germline assignment: CDR1 SGHNT and CDR2 YYREEE (reference sequence). V was clipped by 3 bases and J by 1 base, with 10 bases between them. CDR3 bases: TGTGCCAGCAGCTCTCATGGGCCGAACACTGAAGCTTTCTTT. Its protein is CASSSHGPNTEAFF. Drawing the rest from reference TRBV5-4 and TRBJ1-1, the complete variable domain is ETGVTQSPTHLIKTRGQQVTLRCSSQSGHNTVSWYQQALGQGPQFIFQYYREEENGRGNFPPRFSGLQFPNYSSELNVNALELDDSALYLCASSSHGPNTEAFFGQGTRLTVV.

The sample holds one count of this clone. The genes are TRBV9 and TRBJ2-1, with 10 bases that match TRBD2. From germline, CDR1 is SGDLS and CDR2 YYNGEE. After removal of 2 bases from V and 5 bases from J, the junction contained 4 bases not matched to a gene. The CDR3 loop spans 15 amino acids. CDR3 bases: TGTGCCAGCAGCGTCCAGCGGGGGGGCCACAATGAGCAGTTCTTC. Its translation is CASSVQRGGHNEQFF.

The V and J genes are TRBV7-2 and TRBJ2-5; 10 nucleotides align to TRBD2. Losses at the gene ends were 8 bases for V and 5 bases for J; bases not matched to a gene: 5. Germline values: CDR1 SGHTA, CDR2 FQGNSA. CDR3 length equals 13 residues. CDR3 bases: TGTGCCAGCCTAGCGGGGGTAAGGGAGACCCAGTACTTC. Protein: CASLAGVRETQYF.

V and J are TRBV5-6 and TRBJ2-1; 12 bases align to TRBD1. This CDR3 region has 15 residues. Germline-derived CDR1 and CDR2 are SGHDT and YYEEEE. V lost 3 bases to trimming and J lost 4 bases; unmatched junction nucleotides: 2. The CDR3 sequence is CASSWGQGAYNEQFF. In nucleotides, the CDR3 is TGTGCCAGCAGCTGGGGACAGGGGGCTTACAATGAGCAGTTCTTC.

The rearrangement uses TRBV2 and TRBJ2-1; D is unclear. Germline lookup yields CDR1 SNHLY and CDR2 FYNNEI. V dropped 6 bases and J dropped 8 bases, with 11 bases sitting between them. The CDR3 sequence is 12 residues long. For the CDR3, the DNA is TGTGCCAGCAGGAGCAATACGGATGAGCAGTTCTTC. This sequence encodes CASRSNTDEQFF.

The CDR3 region is CASSTRGSDTQYF. DNA of the CDR3: TGTGCCAGCAGCACCCGGGGGAGTGATACGCAGTATTTT. J is TRBJ2-3 and V is TRBV9; the D gene is possibly TRBD2 (6 bases). Germline-derived CDR1 and CDR2 are SGDLS and YYNGEE. V gave up 4 bases and J gave up 6 bases, with 12 bases separating them. This CDR3 has 13 amino acids.

The rearrangement uses TRBV7-8 and TRBJ1-4, with D possibly matching TRBD1 (5 bases). The V and J ends lost 0 bases and 8 bases respectively, with 13 bases between them. CDR1 and CDR2 from the germline V gene are SGHVS and FQNEAQ. The CDR3 covers 15 residues. The DNA for the CDR3 is TGTGCCAGCAGCTTAGCGAGTCAGGGATTGGAAAAACTGTTTTTT. This encodes CASSLASQGLEKLFF.

This clone has a single count. The chain employs TRBV7-3 and TRBJ2-2; 9 nucleotides align to TRBD1. Trimming took 5 bases from V and 6 from J; bases not matched to a gene: 10. Germline V gene sequence: CDR1 SGHTA, CDR2 FQGTGA. CDR3 length: 16 residues. CDR3 residues: CASSPRGTGFSGELFF. In nucleotides, the CDR3 is TGTGCCAGCAGCCCCAGGGGGACAGGGTTCTCCGGGGAGCTGTTTTTT. The whole variable domain, filled in from reference TRBV7-3 and TRBJ2-2, reads GAGVSQTPSNKVTEKGKYVELRCDPISGHTALYWYRQSLGQGPEFLIYFQGTGAADDSGLPNDRFFAVRPEGSVSTLKIQRTERGDSAVYLCASSPRGTGFSGELFFGEGSRLTVL.